These 3 T cell receptor beta chains were all obtained from the same sample, sequenced in a study of blood T cell repertoires in COVID-19. Here immunoSEQ multiplex PCR was the method, and the copy in TCRdb shows in-frame clones only, minus some. This sample has more than 150,000 clones, with nearly 80% found just once. Sequencing was carried out using PBMCs or T cells enriched from blood (not recorded which). The receptors come from a man in his 60s who had been exposed to COVID-19.

The V and J genes are TRBV7-3 and TRBJ2-2; the match to TRBD2 covers 8 bases. The CDR3 has 16 amino acids. The germline V gene encodes CDR1 SGHTA and CDR2 FQGTGA. Trimming took 5 bases from V and 2 from J; bases not matched to a gene: 7. The CDR3, as DNA: TGTGCCAGCAGCCCCCCGGGACTAGAAAACACCGGGGAGCTGTTTTTT. Translation gives CASSPPGLENTGELFF.

The V gene is TRBV7-9, the J gene TRBJ1-1; 7 bases align to TRBD1. This CDR3 contains 15 residues. Germline CDR1 SEHNR, CDR2 FQNEAQ (reference sequence). The V gene end was trimmed by 0 bases and the J gene end by 8 bases; junction bases not matched to a gene: 9. CDR3 bases: TGTGCCAGCAGCTTAGCGGGCAGGGGACAGCGGGAAGCTTTCTTT. The encoded protein is CASSLAGRGQREAFF. Looking up the rest from reference TRBV7-9 and TRBJ1-1 gives the full variable domain: DTGVSQNPRHKITKRGQNVTFRCDPISEHNRLYWYRQTLGQGPEFLTYFQNEAQLEKSRLLSDRFSAERPKGSFSTLEIQRTEQGDSAMYLCASSLAGRGQREAFFGQGTRLTVV.

V is TRBV12-3 or TRBV12-4 and J is TRBJ2-1, with a tentative D call TRBD2 (6 bases). Trimming took off 10 bases at V and 7 bases at J, with 14 bases between the two ends. This CDR3 is built from 12 residues. The CDR3 region is CANSPGENEQFF. DNA of the CDR3: TGTGCCAATTCGCCGGGAGAAAATGAGCAGTTCTTC.